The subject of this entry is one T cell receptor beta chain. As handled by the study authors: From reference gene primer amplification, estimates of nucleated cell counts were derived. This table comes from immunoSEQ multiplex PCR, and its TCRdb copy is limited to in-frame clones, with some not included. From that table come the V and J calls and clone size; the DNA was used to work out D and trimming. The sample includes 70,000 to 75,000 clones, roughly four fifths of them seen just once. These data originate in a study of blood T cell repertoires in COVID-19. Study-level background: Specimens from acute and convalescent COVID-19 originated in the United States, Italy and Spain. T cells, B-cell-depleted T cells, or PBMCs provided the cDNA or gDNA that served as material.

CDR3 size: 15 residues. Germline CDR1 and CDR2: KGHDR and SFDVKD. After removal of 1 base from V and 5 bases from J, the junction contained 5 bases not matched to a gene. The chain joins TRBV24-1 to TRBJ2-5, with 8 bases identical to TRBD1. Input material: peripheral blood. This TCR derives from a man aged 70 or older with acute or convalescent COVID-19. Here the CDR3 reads CATSDFDRGFETQYF. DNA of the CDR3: TGTGCCACCAGTGATTTCGACAGGGGATTTGAGACCCAGTACTTC.